The 25 T cell receptor beta chains given below trace back to one sample, sequenced in a study of cytomegalovirus exposure and HLA in healthy donors. PCR involved 60 Vbeta and 13 Jbeta primers. Here immunoSEQ multiplex PCR was the method, and the copy in TCRdb shows in-frame clones only, minus some. The sample contains 250,000 to 350,000 clones, over 70% of which appear only once. Material: PBMCs. The receptors stem from a girl under 10 years old in good health and CMV-seronegative.

This clone was detected only once. This sequence joins TRBV19 and TRBJ1-1, with no clear D. Looked up from germline, CDR1 is LNHDA and CDR2 is SQIVND (reference sequence). V was cut by 6 bases and J by 8 bases, with 28 bases left in between. This CDR3 is built from 17 residues. CDR3: CASSSIRFRRFDGEAFF. CDR3 sequence (DNA): TGTGCCAGTAGCAGTATTAGGTTCAGGCGATTTGATGGGGAAGCTTTCTTT.

The rearrangement links TRBV11-2 to TRBJ2-7; 8 bases line up with TRBD1. This CDR3 contains 19 residues. Germline trimming cut 4 bases from V and 5 bases from J; bases unmatched to any gene: 22. Germline V CDR1 and CDR2: SGHAT, FQNNGV. This CDR3 is CASSYPGTGAGTVVHEQYF. The CDR3 bases are TGTGCCAGCAGCTATCCCGGGACAGGTGCCGGGACCGTGGTCCACGAGCAGTACTTC.

In its sample, this clone was seen a few times. The CDR3 DNA reads TGTGCCAGCTCACCACGACAGACGCTCTATGGCTACACCTTC. Translation gives CASSPRQTLYGYTF. The chain combines TRBV18 with TRBJ1-2; D might be TRBD1 (5 bases). V gave up 1 base and J gave up 4 bases, with 10 bases separating them. CDR3 length: 14 amino acids. The V gene's germline CDR1 is KGHSH and CDR2 LQKENI.

The chain links TRBV7-7 to TRBJ2-1; 16 bases are shared with TRBD2. Unmatched junction bases numbered 10, after V lost 5 bases and J lost 0 bases. The V gene's germline CDR1 is SSHAT and CDR2 FNYEAQ (reference sequence). The CDR3 runs 20 residues. The DNA for the CDR3 is TGTGCCAGCAGCCCTCATGCGGGACTAGCGGGAGGGAGCTCCTACAATGAGCAGTTCTTC. This encodes CASSPHAGLAGGSSYNEQFF.

The chain combines TRBV5-1 with TRBJ2-5, with 10 bases aligning to TRBD2. CDR1 SGHRS and CDR2 YFSETQ come from the germline V gene. V trimming: 4 bases; J trimming: 4 bases; junction bases outside the gene matches: 16. The CDR3 runs 18 residues. CDR3 nucleotides: TGCGCCAGCAGCACGTTACCCCCAGCGGGGGGGTCGGGAGAGACCCAGTACTTC. This encodes CASSTLPPAGGSGETQYF.

This clone appeared a single time. This chain links TRBV15 with TRBJ2-5, with 9 bases fitting TRBD1. The junction had 11 bases not matched to a gene; V was cut back by 5 bases and J by 4 bases. CDR1 and CDR2 from the germline V gene are LNHNV and YYDKDF (reference sequence). The CDR3 consists of 16 residues. In nucleotides, the CDR3 is TGTGCCACCAGCCGATTAAGGACAGGGGAGGTAGAGACCCAGTACTTC. Residues: CATSRLRTGEVETQYF.

This chain links TRBV4-2 with TRBJ1-3; D call uncertain. V lost 1 base and J lost 2, with 6 bases in between. There are 14 residues in the CDR3. The germline gives CDR1 LGHNA, CDR2 YNFKEQ. CDR3 region: CASSQAPAGNTIYF. The CDR3 nucleotides read TGTGCCAGCAGCCAAGCTCCGGCTGGAAACACCATATATTTT.

The V and J genes are TRBV7-9 and TRBJ2-7; unclear D gene. V was pared by 4 bases and J by 0 bases, with 16 bases between. The germline V gene has CDR1 SEHNR and CDR2 FQNEAQ (reference sequence). The CDR3 is 16 amino acids. CDR3: CASSSIVRDTSYEQYF. DNA for the CDR3: TGTGCCAGCAGCTCAATCGTCCGAGACACCTCCTACGAGCAGTACTTC.

The genes are TRBV5-1 and TRBJ1-3, with D unresolved. V lost 0 bases, J lost 4 bases, and 8 bases lay in between. This CDR3 is built from 14 residues. Germline assignment: CDR1 SGHRS and CDR2 YFSETQ. CDR3 protein: CASSLGAGGNTIYF. The CDR3 coding sequence is TGCGCCAGCAGCTTGGGAGCAGGAGGAAACACCATATATTTT.

The chain links TRBV9 to TRBJ2-7; 8 bases are shared with TRBD2. Germline assignment: CDR1 SGDLS and CDR2 YYNGEE. The ends lost 3 bases at V and 3 bases at J; junction bases unmatched: 5. The CDR3 loop spans 14 amino acids. CDR3 coding DNA: TGTGCCAGCAGCGCGACAGCGGGAGTCTACGAGCAGTACTTC. Its protein is CASSATAGVYEQYF.

This sequence joins TRBV29-1 and TRBJ2-7; 9 nucleotides line up with TRBD2. Germline values: CDR1 SQVTM, CDR2 ANQGSEA. This CDR3 is built from 14 residues. V dropped 3 bases and J dropped 2; count of bases not matched to a gene: 5. CDR3 protein: CSVEVRGRAYEQYF. The CDR3 region has the DNA TGCAGCGTTGAGGTTCGCGGGAGGGCCTACGAGCAGTACTTC.

J is TRBJ2-7 and V is TRBV5-1; maybe TRBD1 (5 bases). The V gene lost 4 bases and the J gene lost 5 bases, with 16 bases spanning the gap. CDR3 length equals 14 residues. Germline V gene lookup returns CDR1 SGHRS and CDR2 YFSETQ. Here the CDR3 reads CASSAGYGHNEQYF. The CDR3 DNA reads as TGCGCCAGCAGCGCTGGGTATGGACACAACGAGCAGTACTTC.

This clone appeared once. This chain uses TRBV28 with TRBJ2-7; 13 bases are a match to TRBD2. The CDR3 is made up of 15 amino acids. Losses at the gene ends were 6 bases for V and 12 bases for J; bases not matched to a gene: 14. The germline CDR1 and CDR2 sequences are MDHEN and SYDVKM. Here the CDR3 DNA reads TGTGCCAGCAGCGGAGTGGGACTAGCGGGGTACCGGGGGTACTTC. This sequence encodes CASSGVGLAGYRGYF.

V is TRBV7-3 and J is TRBJ2-1; D remains ambiguous. The CDR3 runs to 18 residues. Trimming took 5 bases from V and 0 from J, leaving 20 bases between them. The V gene's germline CDR1 is SGHTA and CDR2 FQGTGA. This CDR3 is CASSLRYTTLNSYNEQFF. The CDR3 region has the DNA TGTGCCAGCAGCCTACGATATACCACACTAAACTCCTACAATGAGCAGTTCTTC.

The chain is built from TRBV7-6 and TRBJ2-1; 7 bases agree with TRBD2. Germline CDR1 and CDR2: SGHVS and FNYEAQ. The CDR3 spans 17 residues. V lost 5 bases to trimming and J lost 9 bases; unmatched junction nucleotides: 19. Here the CDR3 DNA reads TGTGCCAGCAGCATAACCCCCTTGGCGGGAGTGGGCCTTGAGCAGTTCTTC. The encoded protein is CASSITPLAGVGLEQFF.

This clone was picked up one time. The chain uses TRBV27 and TRBJ1-1, with no clear D. Trimming cost V 6 bases and J 0 bases, with 11 bases left between them. This CDR3 comprises 14 residues. The V gene's germline CDR1 is MNHEY and CDR2 SMNVEV (reference sequence). The CDR3, as DNA: TGTGCCAGCAGCTTCAGTACTATGAACACTGAAGCTTTCTTT. It encodes CASSFSTMNTEAFF.

The chain couples TRBV5-4 to TRBJ2-5; D is possibly TRBD1 (6 bases). The CDR3 sequence is 13 residues long. The germline CDR1 and CDR2 sequences are SGHNT and YYREEE (reference sequence). Trimming took 5 bases from V and 5 from J, leaving 13 bases between them. As DNA, the CDR3 is TGTGCCAGCAGTTATACAGGGTGGGAGACCCAGTACTTC. It specifies CASSYTGWETQYF.

The chain couples TRBV4-1 to TRBJ1-5; tentatively, D is TRBD1 (6 bases). The CDR3 length is 13 residues. Germline loops: CDR1 MGHRA, CDR2 YSYEKL. V gave up 4 bases and J gave up 7 bases, with 11 bases separating them. DNA for the CDR3: TGCGCCAGCAGCCTCGTGGGGGCACAGCCCCAGCATTTT. It translates to CASSLVGAQPQHF.

Comment on this clone: Other DNA sequences in this sample translate to the same CDR3. The rearrangement uses TRBV28 and TRBJ1-1, with D tentatively TRBD1 (5 bases). This CDR3 comprises 14 residues. Trimming stripped 3 bases from V and 0 bases from J, with 8 bases between. Germline CDR1 and CDR2: MDHEN and SYDVKM. CDR3 loop: CASSFRGMNTEAFF. The CDR3 nucleotides read TGTGCCAGCAGTTTCCGGGGGATGAACACTGAAGCTTTCTTT.

CDR3 sequence: CASSTRTFGNEQFF. Here the CDR3 DNA reads TGTGCCAGCAGTACCCGGACTTTTGGCAATGAGCAGTTCTTC. This chain joins TRBV6-1 and TRBJ2-1; D is possibly TRBD2 (5 bases). There are 14 residues in the CDR3. The V and J ends lost 5 bases and 6 bases respectively, with 14 bases between them. The V gene's germline CDR1 is MNHNS and CDR2 SASEGT.

The chain is built from TRBV5-1 and TRBJ2-3; possible D gene TRBD2, 5 bases. Between the trimmed V and J ends, which lost 0 bases and 2 bases, there was a span of 13 bases. The CDR3 consists of 16 residues. Germline V gives CDR1 SGHRS, CDR2 YFSETQ. In nucleotides, the CDR3 is TGCGCCAGCAGCTTGGGTCTTCTCGGGAACACAGATACGCAGTATTTT. Its protein product is CASSLGLLGNTDTQYF.

The chain uses TRBV5-6 and TRBJ2-3, with D maybe TRBD1 (5 bases). This CDR3 is 16 amino acids long. Germline assignment: CDR1 SGHDT and CDR2 YYEEEE. V lost 4 bases and J lost 2, with 17 bases in between. This CDR3 is CASSRGVILHTDTQYF. The CDR3 region has the DNA TGTGCCAGCAGCAGGGGTGTCATCCTGCACACAGATACGCAGTATTTT. The whole variable domain, remainder taken from reference TRBV5-6 and TRBJ2-3, is DAGVTQSPTHLIKTRGQQVTLRCSPKSGHDTVSWYQQALGQGPQFIFQYYEEEERQRGNFPDRFSGHQFPNYSSELNVNALLLGDSALYLCASSRGVILHTDTQYFGPGTRLTVL.

The V call is TRBV7-9, the J call TRBJ1-4; D not certain. V lost 7 bases to trimming and J lost 3 bases, with 21 bases between them. Germline V lookup: CDR1 SEHNR, CDR2 FQNEAQ (reference sequence). The CDR3 is 17 amino acids. CDR3 region: CASTPRGPQAPNEKLFF. The CDR3 nucleotides are TGTGCCAGCACGCCCCGAGGGCCGCAGGCACCTAATGAAAAACTGTTTTTT.

The rearrangement uses TRBV29-1 and TRBJ2-7; D uncertain. The V gene's germline CDR1 is SQVTM and CDR2 ANQGSEA. V was clipped by 2 bases and J by 1 base, with 3 bases between them. This CDR3 has 11 amino acids. The CDR3: CSVESSYEQYF. As DNA, the CDR3 is TGCAGCGTTGAATCGTCCTACGAGCAGTACTTC.

V usage is TRBV5-1 and J usage is TRBJ2-7; 7 bases line up with TRBD1. J gave up 9 bases and V 2 bases, and 11 bases lay outside the gene matches. The CDR3 is 14 amino acids. Germline V gene data show CDR1 as SGHRS and CDR2 as YFSETQ. The DNA of the CDR3 is TGCGCCAGCAGCTTCCTAGACAGGGTACGGGTGCAGTACTTC. This codes for CASSFLDRVRVQYF.